Listed here are 16 T cell receptor beta chains from one sample, sequenced in a study of T cells after yellow fever vaccination. TCRdb re-called the 5' RACE reads through MiXCR, storing one row per CDR3 protein. The sample contains around 600,000 distinct CDR3 sequences, 12% of which appear only once. Sequenced here: PBMCs, sampled on the day of the yellow fever booster vaccination. The receptors here all came from a man aged 25-40 years who received the YFV17D yellow fever vaccine.

This chain connects TRBV29-1 to TRBJ2-1; D is perhaps TRBD1 or TRBD2 (6 bases each). CDR1 SQVTM and CDR2 ANQGSEA come from the germline V gene. There are 14 residues in the CDR3. V was cut by 7 bases and J by 2 bases, with 15 bases left in between. CDR3 residues: CSAGGGTTYNEQFF. The DNA for the CDR3 is TGCAGCGCTGGGGGCGGGACCACCTACAATGAGCAGTTCTTC.

This clonotype was picked up a small number of times. The rearrangement uses TRBV29-1 and TRBJ2-7; 8 nucleotides match TRBD2. The V segment lost 3 bases and the J segment 2 bases; nucleotides outside the gene matches: 3. The CDR3 length is 13 residues. CDR1 and CDR2 from the germline V gene are SQVTM and ANQGSEA. The CDR3 sequence: CSVEKAGAYEQYF. CDR3 nucleotide sequence: TGCAGCGTTGAGAAAGCGGGGGCCTACGAGCAGTACTTC.

In its sample, this clonotype was seen a few times. The V gene is TRBV28, the J gene TRBJ2-1; D remains ambiguous. The CDR3 contains 14 residues. Trimming took 5 bases from V and 3 from J, leaving 11 bases between them. Per germline, CDR1 MDHEN and CDR2 SYDVKM. CDR3 in DNA: TGTGCCAGCAGTGAGGTGAGCCTCTACAATGAGCAGTTCTTC. Translating gives CASSEVSLYNEQFF.

This clonotype was counted between two and nine times. The gene calls are TRBV5-1 and TRBJ2-6; no clear D gene. Germline CDR1 SGHRS, CDR2 YFSETQ. Trimming took 3 bases from V and 3 from J, leaving 13 bases between them. The CDR3 length is 16 residues. CDR3 bases: TGCGCCAGCAGCTCGGCAGGCCTTAATGGGGCCAACGTCCTGACTTTC. Translation: CASSSAGLNGANVLTF.

The chain carries TRBV10-3 and TRBJ2-3, with 7 bases that match TRBD2. The CDR3 runs to 14 residues. J was trimmed by 4 bases and V by 10 bases; bases with no gene match: 11. Germline V gene lookup returns CDR1 ENHRY and CDR2 SYGVKD. CDR3: CATRVAGDADTQYF. CDR3 bases: TGTGCCACGCGAGTGGCGGGAGATGCAGATACGCAGTATTTT.

This clonotype was observed a handful of times. This chain links TRBV6-2 or TRBV6-3 with TRBJ1-5; D not certain. CDR1 MNHEY and CDR2 SVGEGT come from the germline V gene. Trimming removed 6 bases at V and 0 bases at J, with 18 bases between. The CDR3 length is 17 residues. CDR3 in DNA: TGTGCCAGCAGCCCAATCCGCGGAGTTTATAGCAATCAGCCCCAGCATTTT. This codes for CASSPIRGVYSNQPQHF.

This clonotype turned up a few times. The chain recombines TRBV18 with TRBJ1-2; 7 bases agree with TRBD1. Losses at the gene ends were 3 bases for V and 5 bases for J; bases not matched to a gene: 0. From germline, CDR1 is KGHSH and CDR2 LQKENI. CDR3 length equals 12 residues. The CDR3 DNA reads as TGTGCCAGCTCACCGGGACAGTATGGCTACACCTTC. This encodes CASSPGQYGYTF.

This clonotype has more than one count but fewer than ten. The V call is TRBV20-1, the J call TRBJ1-2; D possibly corresponds to TRBD1 (5 bases). The V end lost 5 bases, the J end lost 2 bases, and 18 bases lay between the germline ends. The CDR3 contains 15 residues. CDR1 and CDR2 (germline): DFQATT, SNEGSKA (reference sequence). CDR3 region: CSAPSDAGENYGYTF. CDR3 coding DNA: TGCAGTGCTCCATCAGATGCGGGGGAAAACTATGGCTACACCTTC.

This clonotype has only a few counts. CDR3 DNA sequence: TGTGCCAGCAGTTACTCGAGGGACCTGACCTACAATGAGCAGTTCTTC. Amino acid sequence: CASSYSRDLTYNEQFF. The gene calls are TRBV6-5 and TRBJ2-1; either TRBD1 or TRBD2 may fit D (5 bases each). The CDR3 runs 16 residues. V lost 0 bases, J lost 2 bases, and 11 bases lay in between. Germline V CDR1 and CDR2: MNHEY, SVGAGI.

The CDR3 DNA sequence: TGTGCCAGTAGCACGGGTGGCGATGCGGTCTACGAGCAGTACTTC. It translates to CASSTGGDAVYEQYF. V is TRBV19 and J is TRBJ2-7; D remains ambiguous. This CDR3 is 15 amino acids long. Germline V CDR1 and CDR2: LNHDA, SQIVND (reference sequence). V was trimmed by 6 bases and J by 3 bases, leaving 18 bases between them.

The J gene is TRBJ2-7, the V gene TRBV6-1; 11 bases are a match to TRBD2. The CDR3 spans 16 residues. Germline V gene sequence: CDR1 MNHNS, CDR2 SASEGT. V lost 5 bases and J lost 4; bases outside the gene matches: 10. Written as DNA, the CDR3 is TGTGCCAGCAGTCATAGCGGGAGGGCCCGCGGGTACGAGCAGTACTTC. Translating it yields CASSHSGRARGYEQYF.

The rearrangement uses TRBV29-1 and TRBJ2-5; D unresolved. The germline V gene encodes CDR1 SQVTM and CDR2 ANQGSEA. The CDR3 has 12 residues. Trimming removed 4 bases from V and 2 bases from J, with 8 bases in between. As DNA, the CDR3 is TGCAGCGTTGTTAGGGCACAAGAGACCCAGTACTTC. Protein product: CSVVRAQETQYF.

In DNA, the CDR3 is TGTGCCAGCAGCTTGGACAGAAGGGACAATGAGCAGTTCTTC. As protein: CASSLDRRDNEQFF. The chain has TRBV5-6 and TRBJ2-1; D unclear. Trimming pared 0 bases from V and 5 bases from J, leaving 9 bases between. CDR1 and CDR2 from the germline V gene are SGHDT and YYEEEE. The CDR3 is made up of 14 amino acids.

This clonotype was counted a few times. This rearrangement joins TRBV30 to TRBJ2-1, with TRBD2 matching 12 bases. This CDR3 has 12 amino acids. Per germline, CDR1 GTSNPN and CDR2 SVGIG (reference sequence). V shed 3 bases and J 13 bases; nucleotides not matched to a gene: 4. The CDR3 sequence is CAWRPSGRAQFF. CDR3 nucleotide sequence: TGTGCCTGGAGACCTAGCGGGAGGGCCCAGTTCTTC.

There are a few counts of this clonotype. The gene calls are TRBV12-3 or TRBV12-4 and TRBJ2-1, with D perhaps matching TRBD1 or TRBD2 (5 bases each). V dropped 6 bases and J dropped 8 bases, with 17 bases sitting between them. This CDR3 has 14 residues. In DNA form, the CDR3 reads TGTGCCAGCAGCCCAGGGACCAGGTCCCATGAGCAGTTCTTC. Its translation: CASSPGTRSHEQFF.

V is TRBV7-7 and J is TRBJ2-2; 8 bases match TRBD1. The CDR3 spans 15 residues. Germline CDR1 and CDR2: SSHAT and FNYEAQ (reference sequence). The trim removed 4 bases at V and 4 bases at J, leaving 5 bases unmatched. The CDR3 protein is CASSSQGARTGELFF. Here the CDR3 DNA reads TGTGCCAGCAGCTCTCAGGGGGCGCGCACCGGGGAGCTGTTTTTT.